A selection of T cell receptor beta chains follows, all from one sample in a study of shared clonotypes between healthy human individuals. Repertoires were generated with immunoSEQ multiplex PCR, while TCRdb's copy carries only in-frame clones and drops some. The data show 980,000 or so clones, with over 75% seen just once and approximately 1.5% held by the top ten. Sequencing used memory CD4+ T cells sorted from blood. The receptor set was obtained from a man between 18 and 29 years old in good health. Each CDR3 is given with its conserved first and last residue. A D gene is named only where the DNA matches it firmly. Some rows mark clone size as missing; the rest say once, few, many or name a class of expanded clone.

.	TRBV28	.	TRBJ2-7	TGTGCCAGCACCTCGGGGGTAAGAGCCTACGAGCAGTACTTC	CASTSGVRAYEQYF
.	TRBV10-3	TRBD2	TRBJ2-1	TGTGCCATCAGTGCTAGCGGGGGTTACAATGAGCAGTTCTTC	CAISASGGYNEQFF
.	TRBV28	.	TRBJ1-1	TGTGCCTCGGTAAAGAACATGAACACTGAAGCTTTCTTT	CASVKNMNTEAFF
.	TRBV7-8	.	TRBJ1-1	TGTGCCAGCAGCCGGACCATGAACACTGAAGCTTTCTTT	CASSRTMNTEAFF
.	TRBV5-4	TRBD2	TRBJ2-7	TGTGCCAGCAGCTCTGTAGCGGGAGTAATAGACGAGCAGTACTTC	CASSSVAGVIDEQYF
once	TRBV5-4	TRBD2	TRBJ2-2	TGTGCCAGCAGCAACCGCCGGCTGACTAGCGGGAAGGGCGGGGAGCTGTTTTTT	CASSNRRLTSGKGGELFF
.	TRBV10-3	TRBD1	TRBJ2-2	TGTGCCAGCCTGGACAGGGAGAACACCGGGGAGCTGTTTTTT	CASLDRENTGELFF
.	TRBV19	.	TRBJ2-3	TGTGCCAGTTCCCGGGGTTACACAGATACGCAGTATTTT	CASSRGYTDTQYF
.	TRBV5-1	TRBD1	TRBJ2-7	TGCGCCAGCAGCTCGGGACAGGGTAGATTAGACGAGCAGTACTTC	CASSSGQGRLDEQYF
.	TRBV30	TRBD1	TRBJ2-7	TGTGCCTGGGCCTTTACCGGGACAGGTTCCAACGAGCAGTACTTC	CAWAFTGTGSNEQYF
.	TRBV4-1	TRBD1	TRBJ2-2	TGCGCCAGCACCGACCGCGGGACAGGGGCCCCCACCGGGGAGCTGTTTTTT	CASTDRGTGAPTGELFF
.	TRBV6-5	.	TRBJ2-1	TGTGCCAGCAGTTTTAGGGAAGAGCAGTTCTTC	CASSFREEQFF
.	TRBV18	.	TRBJ2-3	TGTGCCAGCTCACCATCGGCTAGCACAGATACGCAGTATTTT	CASSPSASTDTQYF
many	TRBV2	.	TRBJ1-1	TGTGCCAGCAAGAAGGAATACCCTGAAGCTTTCTTT	CASKKEYPEAFF
.	TRBV6-1	.	TRBJ2-7	TGTGCCAGCAGTGAAGTTGGCCTTAAAACCTACGAGCAGTACTTC	CASSEVGLKTYEQYF
.	TRBV19	.	TRBJ1-1	TGTGCCAGTAGTATAATGGGACGGGACACTGAAGCTTTCTTT	CASSIMGRDTEAFF
many	TRBV6-5	TRBD1	TRBJ1-6	TGTGCCAGCAGTCCACAGGGGCAGAATTCACCCCTCCACTTT	CASSPQGQNSPLHF
.	TRBV7-2	TRBD1	TRBJ2-7	TGTGCCAGCAGCTTTAGAGGGGGCCTCGAGCAGTACTTC	CASSFRGGLEQYF
.	TRBV4-1	TRBD1	TRBJ2-2	TGCGCCAGCAGCCAACCAGGGGGTTCGAACACCGGGGAGCTGTTTTTT	CASSQPGGSNTGELFF
.	TRBV7-9	.	TRBJ2-2	TGTGCCAGCAGCTTAGGACGGTCCGGGGAGCTGTTTTTT	CASSLGRSGELFF